Each of the 20 T cell receptor beta chains below was sequenced from the same sample in a study of response to subunit inactivated influenza vaccine. TCRdb re-called the RT-PCR reads with MiXCR, one entry per CDR3 protein. The table includes fewer than 650,000 distinct CDR3 sequences, over 10% detected once. Sequencing was performed on PBMCs from blood, taken 45 days after vaccination. The receptors originated from a man aged 50 or older who received an inactivated influenza vaccine.

There are many counts of this clonotype. J is TRBJ1-1 and V is TRBV2; D call uncertain. Looked up from germline, CDR1 is SNHLY and CDR2 is FYNNEI. Trimming cost V 7 bases and J 0 bases, with 15 bases left between them. CDR3 length: 15 residues. The CDR3 nucleotides are TGTGCCAGCACGAGGCAGGCTGCGATGAACACTGAAGCTTTCTTT. Protein: CASTRQAAMNTEAFF.

This clonotype was counted only a few times. The rearrangement uses TRBV24-1 and TRBJ2-5, with D possibly matching TRBD2 (6 bases). The germline V gene encodes CDR1 KGHDR and CDR2 SFDVKD. V dropped 4 bases and J dropped 5 bases, with 16 bases sitting between them. The CDR3 length is 15 residues. CDR3 residues: CATSDPTGDRETQYF. The CDR3 nucleotides read TGTGCCACCAGTGACCCGACGGGGGATCGGGAGACCCAGTACTTC.

The chain uses TRBV11-1 and TRBJ2-7, with 10 bases matching TRBD2. The CDR3 is made up of 16 amino acids. The J segment lost 6 bases and the V segment lost 2 bases, leaving 10 bases of the junction unmatched. The V gene's germline CDR1 is SGHAT and CDR2 FQDESV (reference sequence). The CDR3 region is CASSLFLAGVGGEQYF. DNA for the CDR3: TGTGCCAGCAGCTTATTCCTAGCGGGAGTAGGAGGCGAGCAGTACTTC.

This clonotype has a handful of counts. The CDR3 here is CASSLERQNYGYTF. The CDR3 nucleotides read TGCGCCAGCAGCTTGGAACGCCAGAACTATGGCTACACCTTC. The gene calls are TRBV5-1 and TRBJ1-2; D uncertain. This CDR3 has 14 residues. Trimming removed 0 bases from V and 2 bases from J, with 8 bases in between. CDR1 and CDR2 (germline): SGHRS, YFSETQ.

This clonotype appeared many times. Here the CDR3 DNA reads TGTGCCAGCTCACAGTACCAAGAGACCCAGTACTTC. It is translated as CASSQYQETQYF. This chain links TRBV18 with TRBJ2-5; no firm D call. CDR1 and CDR2 from the germline V gene are KGHSH and LQKENI. Trimming took 4 bases from V and 0 from J, leaving 3 bases between them. The CDR3 sequence is 12 residues long.

V is TRBV7-2 and J is TRBJ2-2, with TRBD1 matching over 7 bases. CDR1 SGHTA and CDR2 FQGNSA come from the germline V gene. The ends lost 3 bases at V and 1 base at J; junction bases unmatched: 5. The CDR3 is 16 amino acids. CDR3 sequence (DNA): TGTGCCAGCAGCTTTACCGGGACAGTGAACACCGGGGAGCTGTTTTTT. Translated, it gives CASSFTGTVNTGELFF.

The chain employs TRBV12-3 or TRBV12-4 and TRBJ2-1, with D possibly being TRBD2 (7 bases). Trimming cost V 3 bases and J 5 bases, with 17 bases left between them. The CDR3 consists of 16 residues. The CDR3, as DNA: TGTGCCAGCAGTTTGGGGGGGCCCAGTCCAAACAATGAGCAGTTCTTC. The encoded protein is CASSLGGPSPNNEQFF.

A few counts support this clonotype. J is TRBJ2-2 and V is TRBV9, with 9 bases that match TRBD1. The germline gives CDR1 SGDLS, CDR2 YYNGEE. The V and J ends lost 4 bases and 10 bases, in that order; junction bases with no gene match: 14. The CDR3 consists of 16 residues. CDR3 region: CASSSPTGGRFVELFF. CDR3 nucleotide sequence: TGTGCCAGCAGCTCCCCGACAGGGGGACGGTTCGTGGAGCTGTTTTTT. The complete variable domain, with remaining parts taken from reference TRBV9 and TRBJ2-2, reads DSGVTQTPKHLITATGQRVTLRCSPRSGDLSVYWYQQSLDQGLQFLIQYYNGEERAKGNILERFSAQQFPDLHSELNLSSLELGDSALYFCASSSPTGGRFVELFFGEGSRLTVL.

This clonotype came up many times. The chain is built from TRBV7-2 and TRBJ2-5, with TRBD1 identical over 9 bases. CDR1 SGHTA and CDR2 FQGNSA come from the germline V gene. The CDR3 extends over 13 amino acids. Trimming cost V 5 bases and J 3 bases; bases outside gene matches: 1. The CDR3 coding sequence is TGTGCCAGCAGCAGGGACAGGGAAGAGACCCAGTACTTC. Protein sequence: CASSRDREETQYF.

The sample holds a few counts of this clonotype. The chain employs TRBV20-1 and TRBJ2-1, with 12 bases fitting TRBD2. V lost 2 bases and J lost 8; bases outside the gene matches: 10. The CDR3 loop spans 16 amino acids. Germline V CDR1 and CDR2: DFQATT, SNEGSKA (reference sequence). CDR3 sequence reads: CSARFKLAGGRDEQFF. In DNA, the CDR3 is TGCAGTGCTAGATTTAAGCTAGCGGGGGGGCGGGATGAGCAGTTCTTC.

The gene calls are TRBV29-1 and TRBJ2-7; no clear D gene. Germline V CDR1 and CDR2: SQVTM, ANQGSEA. CDR3 length: 12 amino acids. Trimming cost V 2 bases and J 2 bases, with 7 bases left between them. CDR3 DNA: TGCAGCGTTGAAACCCAGACCTACGAGCAGTACTTC. It yields the protein CSVETQTYEQYF.

The chain couples TRBV7-9 to TRBJ1-1; the match to TRBD1 covers 9 bases. Germline trimming cut 5 bases from V and 11 bases from J; bases unmatched to any gene: 3. Germline CDR1 is SEHNR and CDR2 is FQNEAQ (reference sequence). The CDR3 is 11 residues long. CDR3 coding DNA: TGTGCCAGCAGCCACGGACAGGGGGCTTTCTTT. Protein: CASSHGQGAFF.

The chain couples TRBV12-3 or TRBV12-4 to TRBJ2-1; D might be TRBD2 (6 bases). The CDR3 totals 14 residues. Trimming cost V 3 bases and J 6 bases, with 12 bases left between them. The CDR3 DNA is TGTGCCAGCAGTTTCTCTTCGGGGGTCAATGAGCAGTTCTTC. It is translated as CASSFSSGVNEQFF.

This clonotype was counted many times. The rearrangement joins TRBV5-5 to TRBJ2-7, with D unclear. V was trimmed by 1 base and J by 0 bases, leaving 14 bases between them. The germline CDR1 and CDR2 sequences are SGHKS and YYEKEE (reference sequence). There are 16 residues in the CDR3. CDR3 nucleotide sequence: TGTGCCAGCAGCTTGAGTCGTAACCGGATCTCCTACGAGCAGTACTTC. It codes for CASSLSRNRISYEQYF.

The CDR3: CASSFPGLDNEQFF. The DNA for the CDR3 is TGCGCCAGCAGCTTCCCGGGGCTCGACAATGAGCAGTTCTTC. This chain uses TRBV5-1 with TRBJ2-1, with D possibly being TRBD1 or TRBD2 (5 bases each). The CDR3 extends over 14 amino acids. Trimming took off 2 bases at V and 5 bases at J, with 11 bases between the two ends. The germline V gene encodes CDR1 SGHRS and CDR2 YFSETQ.

This clonotype has just a few counts. This chain joins TRBV4-3 and TRBJ2-7; 9 bases align to TRBD2. Germline V gene sequence: CDR1 LGHNA, CDR2 YSLEER. The CDR3 is 15 amino acids. The J segment lost 4 bases and the V segment lost 1 base, leaving 5 bases of the junction unmatched. The CDR3 is CASSQALAGPYEQYF. The DNA of the CDR3 is TGCGCCAGCAGCCAAGCGCTAGCGGGACCATACGAGCAGTACTTC.

The chain combines TRBV4-3 with TRBJ1-2, with no clear D. The V gene lost 0 bases and the J gene lost 4 bases, with 9 bases spanning the gap. Germline V gene lookup returns CDR1 LGHNA and CDR2 YSLEER. This CDR3 spans 14 amino acids. DNA of the CDR3: TGCGCCAGCAGCCAAGATAGGGTTAGCTATGGCTACACCTTC. Its translation: CASSQDRVSYGYTF.

This clonotype was picked up a small number of times. This chain connects TRBV20-1 to TRBJ2-7, with D unresolved. This CDR3 comprises 15 residues. V was shortened by 2 bases and J by 2 bases, with 16 bases between the two germline ends. The germline V gene encodes CDR1 DFQATT and CDR2 SNEGSKA (reference sequence). The CDR3 spells CSARNPRTATYEQYF. The DNA of the CDR3 is TGCAGTGCTAGAAACCCTAGGACCGCCACCTACGAGCAGTACTTC.

V usage is TRBV10-3 and J usage is TRBJ2-1, with 8 nucleotides matching TRBD2. This CDR3 is 14 amino acids long. With V trimmed by 1 base and J by 9 bases, 5 bases remained unmatched. The V gene's germline CDR1 is ENHRY and CDR2 SYGVKD. CDR3 nucleotides: TGTGCCATCAGTGAGTACGGGACTAGTGGTGAGCAGTTCTTC. Protein sequence: CAISEYGTSGEQFF.

At least ten counts were recorded for this clonotype. This chain links TRBV6-6 with TRBJ2-3; a weak D match, TRBD2 (5 bases). The V end was cut by 10 bases, the J end by 3 bases, with 14 bases between. Germline V gene sequence: CDR1 MNHNY, CDR2 SVGAGI (reference sequence). This CDR3 comprises 13 residues. CDR3 nucleotides: TGTGCCACCCGAATGGGCGGGACAGATACGCAGTATTTT. Translation gives CATRMGGTDTQYF.